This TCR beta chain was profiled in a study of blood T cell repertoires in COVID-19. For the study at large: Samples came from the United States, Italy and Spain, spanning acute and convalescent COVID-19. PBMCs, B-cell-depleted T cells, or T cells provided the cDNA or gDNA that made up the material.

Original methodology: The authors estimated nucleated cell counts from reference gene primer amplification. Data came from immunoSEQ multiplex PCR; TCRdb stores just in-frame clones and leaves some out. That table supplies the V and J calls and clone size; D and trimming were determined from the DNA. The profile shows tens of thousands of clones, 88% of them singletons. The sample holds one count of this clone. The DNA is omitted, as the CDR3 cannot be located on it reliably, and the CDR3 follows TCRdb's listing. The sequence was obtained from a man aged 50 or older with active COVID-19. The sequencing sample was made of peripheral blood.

The CDR3 is CASSQWASGTNERVF. The genes are TRBV14 and TRBJ2-1; TRBD2, the table's D call, lacks a check against the DNA. The CDR3 contains 15 residues when both ends are counted. The germline gives CDR1 SGHDN, CDR2 FVKESK.